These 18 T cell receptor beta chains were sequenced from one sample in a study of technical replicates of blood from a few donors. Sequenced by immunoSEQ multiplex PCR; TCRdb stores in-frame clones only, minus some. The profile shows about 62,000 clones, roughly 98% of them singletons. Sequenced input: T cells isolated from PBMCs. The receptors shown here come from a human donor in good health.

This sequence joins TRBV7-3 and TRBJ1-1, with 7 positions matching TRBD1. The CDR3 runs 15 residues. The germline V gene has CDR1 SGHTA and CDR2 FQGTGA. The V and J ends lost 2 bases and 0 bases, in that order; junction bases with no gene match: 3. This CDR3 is CASSLDREMNTEAFF. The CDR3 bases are TGTGCCAGCAGCTTAGACAGGGAAATGAACACTGAAGCTTTCTTT.

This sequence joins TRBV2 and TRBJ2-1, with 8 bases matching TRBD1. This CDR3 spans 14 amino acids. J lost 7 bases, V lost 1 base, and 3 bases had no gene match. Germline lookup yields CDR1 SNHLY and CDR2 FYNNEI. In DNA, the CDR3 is TGTGCCAGCAGTGAAGGACACAGGGGGAATGAGCAGTTCTTC. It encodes CASSEGHRGNEQFF.

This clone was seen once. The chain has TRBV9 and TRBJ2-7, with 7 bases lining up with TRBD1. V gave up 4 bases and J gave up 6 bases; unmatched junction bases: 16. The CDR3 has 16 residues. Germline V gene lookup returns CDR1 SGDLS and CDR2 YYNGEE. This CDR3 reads CASSFSHRGDYGEQYF. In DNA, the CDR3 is TGTGCCAGCAGCTTTTCACACAGGGGAGATTACGGCGAGCAGTACTTC.

The CDR3 bases are TGCGCCAGCATTTGGAGTCGTCTAATGAGGAAACTGTTTTTT. Translated: CASIWSRLMRKLFF. This chain connects TRBV5-1 to TRBJ1-4; D is ambiguous. V was trimmed by 6 bases and J by 11 bases, leaving 20 bases between them. The CDR3 covers 14 residues. Germline V gives CDR1 SGHRS, CDR2 YFSETQ.

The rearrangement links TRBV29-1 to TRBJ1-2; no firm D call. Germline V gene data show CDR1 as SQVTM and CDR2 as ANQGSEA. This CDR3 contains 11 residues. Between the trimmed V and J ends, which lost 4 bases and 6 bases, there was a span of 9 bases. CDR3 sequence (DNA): TGCAGCGTTGGTTGGGAGGATGGCTACACCTTC. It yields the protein CSVGWEDGYTF.

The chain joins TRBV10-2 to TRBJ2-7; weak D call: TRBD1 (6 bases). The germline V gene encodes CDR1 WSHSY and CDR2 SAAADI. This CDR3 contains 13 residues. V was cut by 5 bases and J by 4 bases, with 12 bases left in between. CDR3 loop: CASSPDRWYEQYF. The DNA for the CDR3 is TGCGCCAGCAGTCCGGACAGATGGTACGAGCAGTACTTC.

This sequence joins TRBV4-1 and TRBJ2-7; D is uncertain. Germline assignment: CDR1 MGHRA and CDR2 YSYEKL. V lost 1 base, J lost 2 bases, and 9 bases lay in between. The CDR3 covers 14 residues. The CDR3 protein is CASSQVVGAYEQYF. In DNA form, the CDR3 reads TGCGCCAGCAGCCAAGTAGTCGGAGCCTACGAGCAGTACTTC.

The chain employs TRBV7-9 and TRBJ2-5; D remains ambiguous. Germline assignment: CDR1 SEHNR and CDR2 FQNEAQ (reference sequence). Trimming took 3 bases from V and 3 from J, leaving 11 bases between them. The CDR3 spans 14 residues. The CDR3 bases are TGTGCCAGCAGCTTTGGTGGCAGAAAAGAGACCCAGTACTTC. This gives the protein CASSFGGRKETQYF.

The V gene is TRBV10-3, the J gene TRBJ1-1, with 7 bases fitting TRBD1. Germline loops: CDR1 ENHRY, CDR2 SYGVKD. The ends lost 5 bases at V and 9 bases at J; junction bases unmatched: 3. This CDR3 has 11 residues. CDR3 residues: CAISLGQKAFF. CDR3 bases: TGTGCCATCAGTTTGGGACAGAAAGCTTTCTTT.

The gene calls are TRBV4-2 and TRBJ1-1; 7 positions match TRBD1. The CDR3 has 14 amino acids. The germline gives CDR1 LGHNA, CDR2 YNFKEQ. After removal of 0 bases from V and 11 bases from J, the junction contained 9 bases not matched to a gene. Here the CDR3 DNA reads TGTGCCAGCAGCCAAGATTGGGCAGGGGGTTTGGCTTTCTTT. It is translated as CASSQDWAGGLAFF.

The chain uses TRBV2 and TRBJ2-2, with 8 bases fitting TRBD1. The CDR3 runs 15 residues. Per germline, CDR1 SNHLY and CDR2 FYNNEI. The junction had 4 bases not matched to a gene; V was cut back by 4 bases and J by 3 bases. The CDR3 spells CASSGDRLHTGELFF. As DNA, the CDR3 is TGTGCCAGCAGTGGGGACAGGTTGCACACCGGGGAGCTGTTTTTT.

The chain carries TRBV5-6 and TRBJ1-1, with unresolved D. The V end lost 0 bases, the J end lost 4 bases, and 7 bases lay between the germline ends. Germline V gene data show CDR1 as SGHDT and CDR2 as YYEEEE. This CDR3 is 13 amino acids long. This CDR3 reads CASSLGGSTEAFF. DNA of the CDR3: TGTGCCAGCAGCTTGGGAGGGTCCACTGAAGCTTTCTTT.

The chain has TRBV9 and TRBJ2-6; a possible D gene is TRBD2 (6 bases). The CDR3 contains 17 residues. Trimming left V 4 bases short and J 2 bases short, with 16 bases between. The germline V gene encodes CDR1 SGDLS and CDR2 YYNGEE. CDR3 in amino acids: CASSLGWGVTGANVLTF. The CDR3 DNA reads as TGTGCCAGCAGCCTTGGGTGGGGGGTAACTGGGGCCAACGTCCTGACTTTC.

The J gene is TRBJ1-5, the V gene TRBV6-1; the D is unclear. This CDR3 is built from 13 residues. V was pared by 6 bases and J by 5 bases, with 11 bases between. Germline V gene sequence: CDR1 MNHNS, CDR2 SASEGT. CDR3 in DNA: TGTGCCAGCAGAGAGGACGGGGATCAGCCCCAGCATTTT. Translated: CASREDGDQPQHF.

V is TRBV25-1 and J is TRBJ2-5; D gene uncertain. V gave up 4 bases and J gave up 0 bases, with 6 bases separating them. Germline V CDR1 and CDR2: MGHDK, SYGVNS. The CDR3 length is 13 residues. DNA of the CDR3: TGTGCCAGCAGTGTGAGCCACCAAGAGACCCAGTACTTC. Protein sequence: CASSVSHQETQYF.

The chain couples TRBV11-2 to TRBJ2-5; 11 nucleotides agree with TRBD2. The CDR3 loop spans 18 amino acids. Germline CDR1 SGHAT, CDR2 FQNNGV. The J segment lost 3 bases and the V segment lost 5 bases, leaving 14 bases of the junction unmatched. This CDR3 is CASSELWGGTSGEETQYF. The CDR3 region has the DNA TGTGCCAGCAGCGAACTTTGGGGGGGGACTAGCGGTGAAGAGACCCAGTACTTC.

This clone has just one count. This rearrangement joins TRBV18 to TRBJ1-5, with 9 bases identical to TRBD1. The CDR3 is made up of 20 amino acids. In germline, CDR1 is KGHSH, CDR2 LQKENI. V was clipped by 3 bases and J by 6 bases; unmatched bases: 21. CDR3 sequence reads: CASSPRGTGLGIRPVQPQHF. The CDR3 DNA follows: TGTGCCAGCTCACCTCGGGGGACAGGGCTGGGGATCAGGCCTGTTCAGCCCCAGCATTTT.

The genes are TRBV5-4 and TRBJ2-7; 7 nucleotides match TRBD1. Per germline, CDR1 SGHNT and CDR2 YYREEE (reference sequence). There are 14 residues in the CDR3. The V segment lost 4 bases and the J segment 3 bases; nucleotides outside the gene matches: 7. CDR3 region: CASSGRQGNYEQYF. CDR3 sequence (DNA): TGTGCCAGCAGCGGGAGACAGGGAAACTACGAGCAGTACTTC.